What follows describes a single T cell receptor beta chain. What it recognizes is unknown. The repertoire was sequenced with immunoSEQ multiplex PCR; TCRdb's copy has only in-frame clones and lacks some. The table lists about 160,000 clones, about nine tenths of them singletons. The data derive from a study of T cell responses to AZD1222 COVID-19 vaccine. Findings and limits, study-wide: Receipt of two AZD1222 doses was followed by a rise in Spike-specific TCR breadth and depth. Spike-spanning, vaccine-associated CD4 TCRs were dominant at 160-218 and 743-854. Close to half of all spike-specific TCRs reportedly target regions of the variants that are unmutated. AZD1222 recipients seropositive at baseline numbered only five to seven.

The CDR3 sequence is 18 residues long. Per germline, CDR1 MNHNS and CDR2 SASEGT. V lost 0 bases and J lost 0, with 15 bases in between. Sequences were derived from peripheral blood, sampled on day 0 of AZD1222 vaccination. The source is an adult in good health. The chain employs TRBV6-1 and TRBJ1-3, with D possibly TRBD1 on 5 matching bases. The CDR3 DNA sequence: TGTGCCAGCAGTGAAGCGCCCCGGACATTACCCTCTGGAAACACCATATATTTT. Amino acid sequence: CASSEAPRTLPSGNTIYF.